This TCR beta chain was found in a study of blood T cells in healthy people across ages. The second PCR ran roughly 6 to 11 cycles with a sample-barcoded 5' primer and J-beta primers. In TCRdb, the 5' RACE reads were re-called with MiXCR into one record per CDR3 protein. The sample comprises 800,000 or so distinct CDR3 sequences, more than 20% of which are singletons, and roughly 3.8% rests with the top ten. V shed 7 bases and J shed 6 bases, with 9 bases lying between them. The CDR3 is 11 amino acids. Germline assignment: CDR1 MDHEN and CDR2 SYDVKM. This clonotype has just a few counts. The data were also submitted as part of a second study, on T cells of mothers and their children. This second report adds: A few healthy Caucasian mothers served as donors, and their six children did as well. Overlap ran slightly, non-significantly higher for related than unrelated mother-child pairs. Evidence of persistent microchimeric T cell clones was absent.

The specimen sequenced was blood. The sequence was collected from a boy aged 10-17 years in good health. The chain is built from TRBV28 and TRBJ1-1; the D is unclear. DNA for the CDR3: TGTGCCAGCATCGCAATCTCTGAAGCTTTCTTT. It translates to CASIAISEAFF.